This paragraph covers one T cell receptor (beta chain) sequence. In the original workflow: Reference gene primers were amplified, and this amplification served to estimate nucleated cell counts. Clones were read by immunoSEQ multiplex PCR, and TCRdb kept only the in-frame ones, dropping some. V and J calls plus clone size are reproduced from that table; the DNA served to infer D and trimming. The data contain 15,000 to 25,000 clones, 79% of them seen just once; the ten biggest clones take up 56%. The data derive from a study of blood T cell repertoires in COVID-19. Study as a whole: PBMCs, B-cell-depleted T cells, or T cells were the source of the cDNA or gDNA that made up the material.

The germline CDR1 and CDR2 sequences are LGHNA and YNFKEQ. The CDR3 has 16 amino acids. After removal of 0 bases from V and 7 bases from J, the junction contained 11 bases not matched to a gene. This clonotype was obtained from a man older than 75 with acute or convalescent COVID-19. The J gene is TRBJ1-2, the V gene TRBV4-2; 7 nucleotides agree with TRBD1. Sequenced input: peripheral blood. CDR3 bases: TGTGCCAGCAGCCAAGAATTCGAAGGACAGGTTCGTGGCTACACCTTC. This encodes CASSQEFEGQVRGYTF.